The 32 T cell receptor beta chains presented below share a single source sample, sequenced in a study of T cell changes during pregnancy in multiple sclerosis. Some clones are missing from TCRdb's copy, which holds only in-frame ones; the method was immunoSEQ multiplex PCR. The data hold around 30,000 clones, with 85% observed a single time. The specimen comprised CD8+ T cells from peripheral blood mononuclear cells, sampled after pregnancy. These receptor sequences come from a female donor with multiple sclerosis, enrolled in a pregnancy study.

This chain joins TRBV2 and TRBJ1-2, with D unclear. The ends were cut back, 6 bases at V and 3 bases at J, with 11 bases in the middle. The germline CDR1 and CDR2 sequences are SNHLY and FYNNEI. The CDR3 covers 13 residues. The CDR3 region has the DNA TGTGCCAGCAGCCCAACAGAATACTATGGCTACACCTTC. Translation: CASSPTEYYGYTF. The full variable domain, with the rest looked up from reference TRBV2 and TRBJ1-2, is EPEVTQTPSHQVTQMGQEVILRCVPISNHLYFYWYRQILGQKVEFLVSFYNNEISEKSEIFDDQFSVERPDGSNFTLKIRSTKLEDSAMYFCASSPTEYYGYTFGSGTRLTVV.

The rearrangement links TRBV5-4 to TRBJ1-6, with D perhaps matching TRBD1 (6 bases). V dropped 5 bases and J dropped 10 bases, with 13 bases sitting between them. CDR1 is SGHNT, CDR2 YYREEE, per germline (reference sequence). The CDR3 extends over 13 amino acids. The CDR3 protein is CASRPGENSPLHF. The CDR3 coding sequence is TGTGCCAGCAGACCAGGGGAAAACTCACCCCTCCACTTT.

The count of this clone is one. CDR3 sequence: CASSLRRGRYEQYF. CDR3 DNA: TGTGCCAGCAGTTTGCGTAGGGGGAGATACGAGCAGTACTTC. V is TRBV28 and J is TRBJ2-7; weak D call: TRBD1 (6 bases). The CDR3 contains 14 residues. The V end lost 3 bases, the J end lost 4 bases, and 13 bases lay between the germline ends. CDR1 and CDR2 (germline): MDHEN, SYDVKM.

In DNA, the CDR3 is TGTGCCAGCAGTCGACGGGGGGGCCCCCACAGTGGCTACACCTTC. The encoded protein is CASSRRGGPHSGYTF. The genes are TRBV27 and TRBJ1-2; maybe TRBD1 (6 bases). The germline CDR1 and CDR2 sequences are MNHEY and SMNVEV (reference sequence). The CDR3 runs 15 residues. Trimming left V 5 bases short and J 7 bases short, with 20 bases between.

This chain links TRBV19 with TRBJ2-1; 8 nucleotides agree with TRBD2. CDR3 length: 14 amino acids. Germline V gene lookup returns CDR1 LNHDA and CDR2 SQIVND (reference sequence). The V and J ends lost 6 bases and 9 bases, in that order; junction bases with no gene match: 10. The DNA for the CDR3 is TGTGCCAGTAGCAGGCGGGGACTAGGGAGTGAGCAGTTCTTC. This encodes CASSRRGLGSEQFF.

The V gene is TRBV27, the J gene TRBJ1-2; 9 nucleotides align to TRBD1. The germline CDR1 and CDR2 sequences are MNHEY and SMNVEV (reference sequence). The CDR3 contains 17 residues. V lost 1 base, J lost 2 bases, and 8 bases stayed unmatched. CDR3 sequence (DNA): TGTGCCAGCAGTTTATACCCCACAGGGGGCAGGAACTATGGCTACACCTTC. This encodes CASSLYPTGGRNYGYTF.

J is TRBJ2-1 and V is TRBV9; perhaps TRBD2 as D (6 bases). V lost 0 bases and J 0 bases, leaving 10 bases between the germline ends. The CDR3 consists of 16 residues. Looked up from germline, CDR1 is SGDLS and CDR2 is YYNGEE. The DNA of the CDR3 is TGTGCCAGCAGCGTAGCATCGGGGGACTCCTACAATGAGCAGTTCTTC. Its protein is CASSVASGDSYNEQFF.

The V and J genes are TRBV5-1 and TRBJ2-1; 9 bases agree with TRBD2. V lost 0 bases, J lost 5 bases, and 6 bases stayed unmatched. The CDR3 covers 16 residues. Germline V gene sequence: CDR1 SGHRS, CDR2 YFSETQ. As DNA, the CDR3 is TGCGCCAGCAGCTTGGTTGCGGGGGGGCTCAACAATGAGCAGTTCTTC. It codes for CASSLVAGGLNNEQFF.

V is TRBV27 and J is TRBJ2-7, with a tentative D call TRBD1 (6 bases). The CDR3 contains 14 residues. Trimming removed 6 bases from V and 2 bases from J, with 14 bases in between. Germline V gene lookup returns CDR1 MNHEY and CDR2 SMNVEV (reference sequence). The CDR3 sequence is CASSVQGSPYEQYF. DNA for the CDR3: TGTGCCAGCAGCGTACAGGGTTCCCCCTACGAGCAGTACTTC.

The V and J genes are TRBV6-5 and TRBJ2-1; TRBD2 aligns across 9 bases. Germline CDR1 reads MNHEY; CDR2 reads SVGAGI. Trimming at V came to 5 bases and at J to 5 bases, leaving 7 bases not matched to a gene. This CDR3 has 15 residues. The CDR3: CASSRLSGGNNEQFF. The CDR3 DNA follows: TGTGCCAGCAGTAGACTGAGCGGGGGGAACAATGAGCAGTTCTTC.

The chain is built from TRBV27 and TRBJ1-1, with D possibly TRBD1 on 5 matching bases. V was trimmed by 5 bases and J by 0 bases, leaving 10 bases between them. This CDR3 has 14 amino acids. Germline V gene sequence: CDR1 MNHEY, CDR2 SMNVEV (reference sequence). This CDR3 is CASSQTVMNTEAFF. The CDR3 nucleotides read TGTGCCAGCAGTCAGACAGTGATGAACACTGAAGCTTTCTTT.

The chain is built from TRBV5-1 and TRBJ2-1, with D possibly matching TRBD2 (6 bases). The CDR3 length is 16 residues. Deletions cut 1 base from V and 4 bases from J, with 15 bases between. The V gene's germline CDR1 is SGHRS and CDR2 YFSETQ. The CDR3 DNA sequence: TGCGCCAGCAGCTTGCCGGGGGAGCCTAAATACAATGAGCAGTTCTTC. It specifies CASSLPGEPKYNEQFF.

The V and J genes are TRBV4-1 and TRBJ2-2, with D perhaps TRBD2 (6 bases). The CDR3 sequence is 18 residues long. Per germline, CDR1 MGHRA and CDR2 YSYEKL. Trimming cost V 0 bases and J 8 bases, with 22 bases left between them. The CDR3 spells CASSQEEGFIRALGELFF. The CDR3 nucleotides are TGCGCCAGCAGCCAAGAGGAGGGATTTATCCGGGCCCTGGGGGAGCTGTTTTTT.

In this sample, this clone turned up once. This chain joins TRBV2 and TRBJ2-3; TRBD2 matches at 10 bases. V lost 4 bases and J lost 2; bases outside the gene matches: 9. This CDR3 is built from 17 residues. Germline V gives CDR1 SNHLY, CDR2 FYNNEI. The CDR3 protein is CASSVFISGGNTDTQYF. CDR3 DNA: TGTGCCAGCAGTGTTTTTATTAGCGGGGGGAACACAGATACGCAGTATTTT. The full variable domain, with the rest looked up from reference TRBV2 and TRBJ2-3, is EPEVTQTPSHQVTQMGQEVILRCVPISNHLYFYWYRQILGQKVEFLVSFYNNEISEKSEIFDDQFSVERPDGSNFTLKIRSTKLEDSAMYFCASSVFISGGNTDTQYFGPGTRLTVL.

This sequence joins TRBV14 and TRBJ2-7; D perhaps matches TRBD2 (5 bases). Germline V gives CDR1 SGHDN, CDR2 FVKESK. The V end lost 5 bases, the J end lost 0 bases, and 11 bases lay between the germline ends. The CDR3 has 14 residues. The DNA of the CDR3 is TGTGCCAGCAGCTACGTTGGGAGCTCCTACGAGCAGTACTTC. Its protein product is CASSYVGSSYEQYF.

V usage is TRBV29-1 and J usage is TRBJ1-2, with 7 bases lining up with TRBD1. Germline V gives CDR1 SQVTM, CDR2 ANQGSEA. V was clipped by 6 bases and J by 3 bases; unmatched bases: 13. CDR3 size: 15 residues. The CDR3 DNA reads TGCAGCGTCGGACCTCGACAGGGCGGGGACTATGGCTACACCTTC. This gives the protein CSVGPRQGGDYGYTF.

CDR3 DNA sequence: TGTGCCAGTAGCCCGGGAGCCTACAATGAGCAGTTCTTC. Translation: CASSPGAYNEQFF. The genes are TRBV19 and TRBJ2-1, with a weak D call TRBD2 (6 bases). V was shortened by 6 bases and J by 2 bases, with 8 bases between the two germline ends. Per germline, CDR1 LNHDA and CDR2 SQIVND (reference sequence). The CDR3 is 13 amino acids.

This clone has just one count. The chain's CDR3 is CASSEGDRVHSPLHF. CDR3 DNA: TGTGCCAGCAGTGAAGGAGACAGGGTACATTCACCCCTCCACTTT. V usage is TRBV6-1 and J usage is TRBJ1-6; TRBD1 matches 7 bases. CDR1 and CDR2 (germline): MNHNS, SASEGT. This CDR3 spans 15 amino acids. Trimming took 1 base from V and 8 from J; bases not matched to a gene: 5.

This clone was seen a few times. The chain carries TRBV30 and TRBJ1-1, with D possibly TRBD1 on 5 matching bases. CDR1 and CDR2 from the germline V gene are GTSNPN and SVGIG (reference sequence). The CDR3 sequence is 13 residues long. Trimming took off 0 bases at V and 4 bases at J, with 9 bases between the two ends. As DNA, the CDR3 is TGTGCCTGGAGTGTGGGGGAGGGCACTGAAGCTTTCTTT. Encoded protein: CAWSVGEGTEAFF.

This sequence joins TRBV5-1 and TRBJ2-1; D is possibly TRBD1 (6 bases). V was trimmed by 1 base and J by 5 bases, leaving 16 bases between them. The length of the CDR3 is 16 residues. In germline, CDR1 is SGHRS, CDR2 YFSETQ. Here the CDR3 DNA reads TGCGCCAGCAGCTTGAGGGGGATCACAGCAAACAATGAGCAGTTCTTC. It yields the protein CASSLRGITANNEQFF.

CDR3 sequence: CASSSPGTRSYNEQFF. CDR3 in DNA: TGTGCCAGCAGCTCCCCCGGGACTAGGTCCTACAATGAGCAGTTCTTC. The chain recombines TRBV5-5 with TRBJ2-1, with TRBD2 matching over 8 bases. This CDR3 spans 16 amino acids. The germline V gene encodes CDR1 SGHKS and CDR2 YYEKEE (reference sequence). Losses at the gene ends were 3 bases for V and 1 base for J; bases not matched to a gene: 6. Variable domain in full (rest from reference TRBV5-5 and TRBJ2-1): DAGVTQSPTHLIKTRGQQVTLRCSPISGHKSVSWYQQVLGQGPQFIFQYYEKEERGRGNFPDRFSARQFPNYSSELNVNALLLGDSALYLCASSSPGTRSYNEQFFGPGTRLTVL.

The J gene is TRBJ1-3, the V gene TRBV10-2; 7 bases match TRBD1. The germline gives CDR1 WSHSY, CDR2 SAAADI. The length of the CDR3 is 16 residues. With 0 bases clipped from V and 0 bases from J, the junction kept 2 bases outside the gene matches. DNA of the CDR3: TGCGCCAGCAGTGAGTCGAGGGGGCTCTCTGGAAACACCATATATTTT. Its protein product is CASSESRGLSGNTIYF.

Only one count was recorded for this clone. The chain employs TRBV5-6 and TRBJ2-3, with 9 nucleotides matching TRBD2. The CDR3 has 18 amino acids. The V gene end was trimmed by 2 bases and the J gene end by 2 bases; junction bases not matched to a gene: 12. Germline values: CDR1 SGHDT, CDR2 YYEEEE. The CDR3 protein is CASSFLVSGGSTTDTQYF. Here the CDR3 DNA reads TGTGCCAGCAGCTTTTTAGTTAGCGGGGGCTCTACCACAGATACGCAGTATTTT.

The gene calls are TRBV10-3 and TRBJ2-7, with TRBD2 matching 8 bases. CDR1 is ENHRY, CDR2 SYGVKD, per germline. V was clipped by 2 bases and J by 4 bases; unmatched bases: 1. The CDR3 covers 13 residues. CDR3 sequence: CAISEGGGYEQYF. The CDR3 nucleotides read TGTGCCATCAGTGAGGGCGGGGGGTACGAGCAGTACTTC.

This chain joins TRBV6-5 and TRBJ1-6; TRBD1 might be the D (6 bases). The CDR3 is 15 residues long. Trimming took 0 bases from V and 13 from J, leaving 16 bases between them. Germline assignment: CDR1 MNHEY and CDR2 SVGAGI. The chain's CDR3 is CASSYSLQGSRPLHF. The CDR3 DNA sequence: TGTGCCAGCAGTTACTCGTTGCAGGGGTCTCGTCCCCTCCACTTT.

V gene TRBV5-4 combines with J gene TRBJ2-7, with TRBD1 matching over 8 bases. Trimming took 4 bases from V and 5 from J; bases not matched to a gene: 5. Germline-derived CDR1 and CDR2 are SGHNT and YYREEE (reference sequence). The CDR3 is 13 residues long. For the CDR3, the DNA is TGTGCCAGCAGCCCGGACAGGGTCCACGAGCAGTACTTC. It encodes CASSPDRVHEQYF.

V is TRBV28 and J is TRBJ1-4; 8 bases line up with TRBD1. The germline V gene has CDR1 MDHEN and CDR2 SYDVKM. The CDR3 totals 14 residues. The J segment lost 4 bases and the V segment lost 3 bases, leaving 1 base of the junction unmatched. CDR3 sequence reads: CASSLTGVNEKLFF. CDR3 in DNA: TGTGCCAGCAGTTTGACAGGGGTTAATGAAAAACTGTTTTTT.

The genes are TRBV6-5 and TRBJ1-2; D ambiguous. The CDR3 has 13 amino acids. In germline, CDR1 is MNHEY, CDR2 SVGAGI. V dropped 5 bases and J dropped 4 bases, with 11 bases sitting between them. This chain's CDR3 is CASSITRFYGYTF. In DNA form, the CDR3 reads TGTGCCAGCAGTATTACACGCTTCTATGGCTACACCTTC.

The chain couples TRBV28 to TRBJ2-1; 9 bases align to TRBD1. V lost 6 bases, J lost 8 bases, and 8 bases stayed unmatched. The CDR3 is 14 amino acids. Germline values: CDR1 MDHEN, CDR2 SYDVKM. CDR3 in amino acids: CASRSTQGAYEQFF. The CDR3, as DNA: TGTGCCAGCAGATCTACACAGGGGGCGTATGAGCAGTTCTTC.

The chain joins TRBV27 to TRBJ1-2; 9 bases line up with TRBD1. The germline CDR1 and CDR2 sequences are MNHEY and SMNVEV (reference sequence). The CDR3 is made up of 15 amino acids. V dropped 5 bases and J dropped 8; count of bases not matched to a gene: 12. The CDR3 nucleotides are TGTGCCAGCAGTCCCCGGACAGGGGTGCCGTTCGGCTACACCTTC. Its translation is CASSPRTGVPFGYTF.

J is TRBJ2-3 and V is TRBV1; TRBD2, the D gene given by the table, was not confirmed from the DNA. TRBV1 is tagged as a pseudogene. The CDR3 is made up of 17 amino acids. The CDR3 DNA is TGCACCAGCAGCCAAGGTCCGGGGGGGTCGCAGGGCGATACGCAGTATTTT. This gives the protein CTSSQGPGGSQGDTQYF.

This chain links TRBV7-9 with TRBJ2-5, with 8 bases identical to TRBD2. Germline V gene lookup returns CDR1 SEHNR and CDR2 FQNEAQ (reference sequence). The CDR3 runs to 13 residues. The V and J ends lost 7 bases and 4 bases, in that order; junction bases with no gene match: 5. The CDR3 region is CASTGGGRETQYF. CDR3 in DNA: TGTGCCAGCACCGGCGGGGGGAGAGAGACCCAGTACTTC.